The present T cell receptor beta chain was sequenced within a study of blood T cell repertoires in COVID-19. Study context: Acute and convalescent COVID-19 specimens originated in the United States, Italy and Spain. Sample material is recorded as cDNA or gDNA derived from T cells, B-cell-depleted T cells, or PBMCs.

Trimming cost V 6 bases and J 0 bases, with 14 bases left between them. The CDR3 is 15 residues long. Germline CDR1 and CDR2: ENHRY and SYGVKD. As processed by the authors: Nucleated cell counts were estimated from reference gene primer amplification. Method: immunoSEQ multiplex PCR; TCRdb's copy keeps in-frame clones and lacks some. V, J and clone size were drawn from that table, and D and trimming were deduced from the DNA. The sample has about 140,000 clones, 65% to 90% seen once. Input material: peripheral blood. This clonotype was sampled from a man in his sixties with active or convalescent COVID-19. The V call is TRBV10-3, the J call TRBJ2-5; D ambiguous. CDR3 DNA: TGTGCCATCAGCAGCCCCGACATATACCAAGAGACCCAGTACTTC. This translates into CAISSPDIYQETQYF.